The T cell receptor (beta chain) under discussion was sequenced for a study of shared clonotypes between healthy human individuals. General study results and limits: Sharing across a few donors was seen in roughly 5% of naive CD4 clonotypes. Richness estimates generally favored naive over memory subsets.

This clone was detected a few times. Antigen specificity is unknown. TCRdb keeps only in-frame clones here, not all; method: immunoSEQ multiplex PCR. The top ten hold 0.61% of the sample, which has over 850,000 clones, 75% to 85% seen once. The V segment lost 5 bases and the J segment 6 bases; nucleotides outside the gene matches: 4. Germline CDR1 is MNHNS and CDR2 is SASEGT. The CDR3 loop spans 13 amino acids. Input material: memory CD4+ T cells from PBMCs. Subset denoted: CD45RA-negative fraction. V usage is TRBV6-1 and J usage is TRBJ2-7; 10 bases map to TRBD1. The source is a man between 18 and 29 years old in good health. Some clones in this sample may be carry-over from other donors' samples. CDR3 DNA sequence: TGTGCCAGCAGTTGGGACAGGGGATCCGAGCAGTACTTC. This gives the protein CASSWDRGSEQYF.